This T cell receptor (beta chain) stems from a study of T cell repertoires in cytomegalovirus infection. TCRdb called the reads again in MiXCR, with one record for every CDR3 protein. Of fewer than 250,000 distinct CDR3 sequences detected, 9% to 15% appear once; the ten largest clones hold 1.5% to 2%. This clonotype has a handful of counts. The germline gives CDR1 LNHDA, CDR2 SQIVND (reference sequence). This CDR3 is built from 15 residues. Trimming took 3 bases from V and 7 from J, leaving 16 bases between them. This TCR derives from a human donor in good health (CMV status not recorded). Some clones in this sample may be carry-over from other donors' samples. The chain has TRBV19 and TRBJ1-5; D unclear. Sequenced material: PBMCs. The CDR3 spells CASSIRADLGQPQHF. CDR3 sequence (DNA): TGTGCCAGTAGTATTCGGGCCGACTTGGGGCAGCCCCAGCATTTT.